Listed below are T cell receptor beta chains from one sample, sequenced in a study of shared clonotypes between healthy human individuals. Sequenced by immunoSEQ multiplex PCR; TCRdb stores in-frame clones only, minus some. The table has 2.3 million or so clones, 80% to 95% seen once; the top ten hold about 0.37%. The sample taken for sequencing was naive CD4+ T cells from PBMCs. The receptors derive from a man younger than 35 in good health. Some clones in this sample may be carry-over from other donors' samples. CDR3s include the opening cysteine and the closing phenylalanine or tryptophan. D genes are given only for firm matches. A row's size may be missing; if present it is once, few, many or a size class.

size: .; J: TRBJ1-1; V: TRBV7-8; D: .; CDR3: CASSFLNRAQNTEAFF; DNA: TGTGCCAGCAGCTTCCTTAACAGGGCTCAGAACACTGAAGCTTTCTTT
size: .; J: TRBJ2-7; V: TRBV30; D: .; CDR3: CAWIEENSYEQYF; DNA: TGTGCCTGGATCGAGGAGAACTCCTACGAGCAGTACTTC
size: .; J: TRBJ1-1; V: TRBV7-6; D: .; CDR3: CASSSGPNTEAFF; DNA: TGTGCCAGCAGCTCCGGGCCGAACACTGAAGCTTTCTTT
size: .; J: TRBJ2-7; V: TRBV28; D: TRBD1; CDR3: CASSSQGQGSYEQYF; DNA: TGTGCCAGCAGTTCCCAAGGACAGGGCTCCTACGAGCAGTACTTC
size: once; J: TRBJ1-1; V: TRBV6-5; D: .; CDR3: CASSYVGSTEAFF; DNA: TGTGCCAGCAGTTACGTGGGAAGCACTGAAGCTTTCTTT
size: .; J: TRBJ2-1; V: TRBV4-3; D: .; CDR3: CASSQSPHEMGQFF; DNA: TGCGCCAGCAGCCAATCCCCCCACGAAATGGGGCAGTTCTTC
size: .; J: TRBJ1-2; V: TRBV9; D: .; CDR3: CASSVDVGGNRRGYTF; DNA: TGTGCCAGCAGCGTAGATGTTGGCGGCAACCGGCGGGGCTACACCTTC
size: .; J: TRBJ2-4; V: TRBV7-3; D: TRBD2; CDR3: CASSDSGGPGNIQYF; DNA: TGTGCCAGCAGCGACTCGGGAGGGCCCGGAAACATTCAGTACTTC
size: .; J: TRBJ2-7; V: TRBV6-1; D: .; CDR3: CASTSGSYEQYF; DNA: TGTGCCAGCACCTCTGGCTCCTACGAGCAGTACTTC
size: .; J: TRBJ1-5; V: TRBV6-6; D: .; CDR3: CASSQGLGNQPQHF; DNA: TGTGCCAGCAGTCAGGGTCTTGGCAATCAGCCCCAGCATTTT
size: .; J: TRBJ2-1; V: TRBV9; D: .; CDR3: CASSRTSWDEQFF; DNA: TGTGCCAGCTCCCGAACGAGCTGGGATGAGCAGTTCTTC